Below, 13 T cell receptor beta chains from the same sample are listed, as sequenced in a study of blood T cell repertoires in COVID-19. Some clones are missing from TCRdb's copy, which holds only in-frame ones; the method was immunoSEQ multiplex PCR. The sample has roughly 310,000 clones, approximately 89% seen once; the top ten hold roughly a tenth. Sequencing was performed on PBMCs or T cells enriched from blood (not recorded which). Receptors were obtained from a woman aged 40 to 50 who had recovered from COVID-19.

The genes are TRBV11-2 and TRBJ2-2; 11 positions agree with TRBD1. V lost 6 bases, J lost 4 bases, and 4 bases stayed unmatched. This CDR3 has 15 residues. Per germline, CDR1 SGHAT and CDR2 FQNNGV. CDR3 in amino acids: CASRSGTGGTGELFF. In DNA form, the CDR3 reads TGTGCCAGCAGATCCGGGACAGGGGGCACCGGGGAGCTGTTTTTT.

The genes are TRBV5-5 and TRBJ1-1; D is possibly TRBD1 (6 bases). CDR3 length: 16 amino acids. Germline V gene data show CDR1 as SGHKS and CDR2 as YYEKEE (reference sequence). Trimming removed 2 bases at V and 2 bases at J, with 16 bases between. The CDR3 bases are TGTGCCAGCAGCTTACCCCGGACAGTGAGAAACACTGAAGCTTTCTTT. The encoded protein is CASSLPRTVRNTEAFF.

This clone was detected once. The V gene is TRBV13, the J gene TRBJ2-5; tentative D call: TRBD1 (5 bases). This CDR3 has 13 amino acids. V lost 5 bases and J lost 2, with 9 bases in between. Germline V gene sequence: CDR1 PRHDT, CDR2 FYEKMQ (reference sequence). The CDR3 DNA sequence: TGTGCCAGCAGCAAGCGACAGCAAGAGACCCAGTACTTC. Its protein is CASSKRQQETQYF.

The V and J genes are TRBV5-1 and TRBJ1-1; D not resolved. Trimming left V 7 bases short and J 3 bases short, with 16 bases between. There are 14 residues in the CDR3. The germline V gene encodes CDR1 SGHRS and CDR2 YFSETQ. The CDR3 sequence is CASRLRGLDTEAFF. The CDR3 DNA is TGCGCCAGCCGGTTGAGAGGGTTGGACACTGAAGCTTTCTTT. The full variable domain, with the rest looked up from reference TRBV5-1 and TRBJ1-1, is KAGVTQTPRYLIKTRGQQVTLSCSPISGHRSVSWYQQTPGQGLQFLFEYFSETQRNKGNFPGRFSGRQFSNSRSEMNVSTLELGDSALYLCASRLRGLDTEAFFGQGTRLTVV.

This chain connects TRBV5-1 to TRBJ2-6, with D possibly being TRBD2 (5 bases). V lost 0 bases and J 0 bases, leaving 10 bases between the germline ends. CDR3 size: 17 residues. Germline assignment: CDR1 SGHRS and CDR2 YFSETQ. In DNA form, the CDR3 reads TGCGCCAGCAGCTTGGAAGGACTCCACTCTGGGGCCAACGTCCTGACTTTC. This codes for CASSLEGLHSGANVLTF.

CDR3 bases: TGTGCCAGCAGCTCCACCGGGACTAGCGGCACAGATACGCAGTATTTT. Translated, it gives CASSSTGTSGTDTQYF. V usage is TRBV9 and J usage is TRBJ2-3; 10 bases fit TRBD2. The V segment lost 4 bases and the J segment 1 base; nucleotides outside the gene matches: 6. Germline V gene data show CDR1 as SGDLS and CDR2 as YYNGEE. The CDR3 consists of 16 residues.

This chain links TRBV6-4 with TRBJ1-1, with D perhaps TRBD1 (6 bases). The CDR3 has 13 residues. V dropped 6 bases and J dropped 6 bases, with 14 bases sitting between them. The germline V gene has CDR1 MRHNA and CDR2 SNTAGT. In DNA form, the CDR3 reads TGTGCCAGCAGCAGGACAGTAAACGCTGAAGCTTTCTTT. Its translation: CASSRTVNAEAFF.

The J gene is TRBJ2-7, the V gene TRBV6-5; a weak D match, TRBD1 (5 bases). The CDR3 consists of 12 residues. Germline assignment: CDR1 MNHEY and CDR2 SVGAGI. V shed 10 bases and J shed 3 bases, with 13 bases lying between them. The CDR3 DNA reads TGTGCCATCCAAGGACAATTCTACGAGCAGTACTTC. Amino acid sequence: CAIQGQFYEQYF.

This chain links TRBV19 with TRBJ1-3; maybe TRBD1 (6 bases). Trimming pared 4 bases from V and 0 bases from J, leaving 13 bases between. Germline V CDR1 and CDR2: LNHDA, SQIVND (reference sequence). The CDR3 loop spans 16 amino acids. CDR3 bases: TGTGCCAGTAGTACAGGGGACATTTTCTCTGGAAACACCATATATTTT. Its protein product is CASSTGDIFSGNTIYF.

This clone was seen a handful of times. The J gene is TRBJ2-2, the V gene TRBV7-2; maybe TRBD1 (6 bases). V was trimmed by 2 bases and J by 7 bases, leaving 14 bases between them. The CDR3 covers 15 residues. Germline CDR1 and CDR2: SGHTA and FQGNSA. The CDR3 loop is CASSLTLQGHGELFF. The CDR3 nucleotides read TGTGCCAGCAGCTTAACCCTACAGGGCCACGGGGAGCTGTTTTTT. The whole variable domain, remainder taken from reference TRBV7-2 and TRBJ2-2, is GAGVSQSPSNKVTEKGKDVELRCDPISGHTALYWYRQSLGQGLEFLIYFQGNSAPDKSGLPSDRFSAERTGGSVSTLTIQRTQQEDSAVYLCASSLTLQGHGELFFGEGSRLTVL.

The V gene is TRBV7-2, the J gene TRBJ2-5; 10 nucleotides agree with TRBD1. Trimming removed 4 bases from V and 5 bases from J; junction bases left unmatched: 7. Germline assignment: CDR1 SGHTA and CDR2 FQGNSA. The CDR3 covers 15 residues. The DNA of the CDR3 is TGTGCCAGCAGCTCCCGACAGGGGGCGGGGGAGACCCAGTACTTC. Its protein is CASSSRQGAGETQYF.

In its sample, this clone was seen once. The gene calls are TRBV7-2 and TRBJ2-3; possibly TRBD1 for D (6 bases). V lost 5 bases and J 6 bases, leaving 15 bases between the germline ends. The CDR3 is 14 amino acids. The germline V gene has CDR1 SGHTA and CDR2 FQGNSA. The CDR3 loop reads CASSPQRGSDTQYF. In nucleotides, the CDR3 is TGTGCCAGCAGCCCCCAAAGGGGGTCTGATACGCAGTATTTT. Full variable domain (missing parts from reference TRBV7-2 and TRBJ2-3): GAGVSQSPSNKVTEKGKDVELRCDPISGHTALYWYRQSLGQGLEFLIYFQGNSAPDKSGLPSDRFSAERTGGSVSTLTIQRTQQEDSAVYLCASSPQRGSDTQYFGPGTRLTVL.

In DNA form, the CDR3 reads TGCGCCAGCAGCCGATCAGATGCGGGAGAAGCTTTCTTT. Amino acid sequence: CASSRSDAGEAFF. V gene TRBV5-1 combines with J gene TRBJ1-1; D is undetermined. Germline V lookup: CDR1 SGHRS, CDR2 YFSETQ. Deletions cut 4 bases from V and 8 bases from J, with 15 bases between. The CDR3 length is 13 residues.